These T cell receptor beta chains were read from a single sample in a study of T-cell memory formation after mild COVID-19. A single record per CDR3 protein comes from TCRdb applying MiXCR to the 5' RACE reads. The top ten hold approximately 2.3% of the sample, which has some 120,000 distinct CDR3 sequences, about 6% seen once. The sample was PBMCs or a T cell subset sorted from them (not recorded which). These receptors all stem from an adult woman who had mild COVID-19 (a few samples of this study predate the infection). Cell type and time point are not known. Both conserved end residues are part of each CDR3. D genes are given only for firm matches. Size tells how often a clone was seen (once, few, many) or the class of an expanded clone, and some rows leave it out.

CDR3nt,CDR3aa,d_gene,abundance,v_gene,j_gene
TGTGCTAGCAGCTTAGCGGGCCCTTTAGATACGCAGTATTTT,CASSLAGPLDTQYF,TRBD2,.,TRBV7-7,TRBJ2-3
TGTGCCAGCATCTACGGGGCAGAGCGTGAAAAACTGTTTTTT,CASIYGAEREKLFF,.,few,TRBV2,TRBJ1-4
TGTGCCACCAGTTCACCTAGCGGGATGAGGAATGAGCAGTTCTTC,CATSSPSGMRNEQFF,TRBD2,few,TRBV10-3,TRBJ2-1
TGTGCCAGCAATGGCGGGGCGAACACCGGGGAGCTGTTTTTT,CASNGGANTGELFF,.,few,TRBV2,TRBJ2-2
TGTGCCAGCAGTGAAGGGGGCAGGACCGGGCTCTATGGCTACACCTTC,CASSEGGRTGLYGYTF,.,.,TRBV6-1,TRBJ1-2
TGCAGTGCTGCAGCAGGGCGATTACCCTACGAGCAGTACTTC,CSAAAGRLPYEQYF,.,many,TRBV20-1,TRBJ2-7
TGTGCCAGCAGCTTAACGGGACAGGGTGCTGAGCAGTTCTTC,CASSLTGQGAEQFF,TRBD1,many,TRBV5-6,TRBJ2-1
TGCAGTGCTAGGGAAAAGCGGGAGTGGCGGTACGAGCAGTACTTC,CSAREKREWRYEQYF,TRBD2,.,TRBV20-1,TRBJ2-7
TGTGCCAGCAGCTTAAGGCCCGGTCGGCGGGGGGGTATTCATGAGCAGTTCTTC,CASSLRPGRRGGIHEQFF,TRBD2,many,TRBV7-3,TRBJ2-1
TGTGCCAGCTCACCAGCAATTGCCCGACTAGCGGGAGGCACAGATACGCAGTATTTT,CASSPAIARLAGGTDTQYF,TRBD2,.,TRBV18,TRBJ2-3
TGTGCCAGCAGTTACTCGATTCGTGGGGCTGTTCGTCCTGTCTACACCTTC,CASSYSIRGAVRPVYTF,.,.,TRBV6-5,TRBJ1-2
TGCAGCGTTGGGACTAGCGGGAGAGGAGCAGATACGCAGTATTTT,CSVGTSGRGADTQYF,TRBD2,.,TRBV29-1,TRBJ2-3
TGTGCCAGTAGTATATCCCGAACCCTGTTCCAAGAGACCCAGTACTTC,CASSISRTLFQETQYF,.,few,TRBV19,TRBJ2-5
TGTGCCATCAGTGAGGGGGCCTACGAGCAGTACTTC,CAISEGAYEQYF,.,few,TRBV10-3,TRBJ2-7
TGCAGCGTTCGACGTACCTCAGGTGAGCAGTTCTTC,CSVRRTSGEQFF,.,few,TRBV29-1,TRBJ2-1
TGTGCCAGCAGTTACTCGCCTAGGCCCGCCAATGAGCAGTTCTTC,CASSYSPRPANEQFF,.,.,TRBV6-2/TRBV6-3,TRBJ2-1
TGTGCCAGCAGTTACTCGGCCGGGGCTAGCGCGGAGACCCAGTACTTC,CASSYSAGASAETQYF,.,few,TRBV6-6,TRBJ2-5
TGTGCCAGCAGCTTATATAGCCTCAATGAGCAGTTCTTC,CASSLYSLNEQFF,.,.,TRBV13,TRBJ2-1
TGTGCCAGCAGGCGGCAGGGGGCGAGGGGCTACACCTTC,CASRRQGARGYTF,TRBD1,few,TRBV12-3/TRBV12-4,TRBJ1-2
TGTGCCAGCAGTGAATCCCGGGGGGCCTACAATGAGCAGTTCTTC,CASSESRGAYNEQFF,TRBD2,.,TRBV6-1,TRBJ2-1
TGTGCCACCAGTGATTTGTCCAAAGCGGGGCCCCAGCATTTT,CATSDLSKAGPQHF,.,few,TRBV24-1,TRBJ1-5
TGTGCCAGCAGCACCCTGGGGGGCTCCTATAATTCACCCCTCCACTTT,CASSTLGGSYNSPLHF,.,.,TRBV7-9,TRBJ1-6
TGTGCCACCAGCAGAGATATAGCGGGAGGGGAGACCCAGTACTTC,CATSRDIAGGETQYF,TRBD2,many,TRBV15,TRBJ2-5
TGTGCCAGCAGCTTGGGATCCGGCACCGGGGAGCTGTTTTTT,CASSLGSGTGELFF,.,many,TRBV5-6,TRBJ2-2
TGTGCCAGCAGGACAGGGGCCGGGATCTATGGCTACACCTTC,CASRTGAGIYGYTF,TRBD1,.,TRBV6-2/TRBV6-3,TRBJ1-2
TGTGCCAGCAGCCGCAGGGGGGGCACTGAAGCTTTCTTT,CASSRRGGTEAFF,TRBD1,many,TRBV5-6,TRBJ1-1
TGTGCCAGCACCTGGACTAGCGGGAGGGAAAACATTCAGTACTTC,CASTWTSGRENIQYF,TRBD2,few,TRBV12-3/TRBV12-4,TRBJ2-4
TGCAGCGTCTCCGGCCCCAGGGAGAAACAGACCCAGTACTTC,CSVSGPREKQTQYF,.,few,TRBV29-1,TRBJ2-5
TGTGCCATTGCGGTCCACCGGGACAGGGGAGACACTGAAGCTTTCTTT,CAIAVHRDRGDTEAFF,TRBD1,few,TRBV6-6,TRBJ1-1
TGTGCCAGCAGTTCCGAAAATTTAGGCCGTTACGAGCAGTACTTC,CASSSENLGRYEQYF,.,.,TRBV12-3/TRBV12-4,TRBJ2-7
TGTGCCAGCTCACCACAGTCCTACGAGCAGTACTTC,CASSPQSYEQYF,.,few,TRBV18,TRBJ2-7
TGCGCCAGCAGCGATGACAGGGGGATAAGCATTCAGTACTTC,CASSDDRGISIQYF,TRBD1,few,TRBV5-1,TRBJ2-4
TGTGCCAGCAGCTTAGAGCTGGCCCGACCTAACTATGGCTACACCTTC,CASSLELARPNYGYTF,.,.,TRBV11-2,TRBJ1-2
TGTGCCAGCAGCCGGACAGGGGGCAACTATGGCTACACCTTC,CASSRTGGNYGYTF,TRBD1,.,TRBV7-8,TRBJ1-2
TGCGCCAGCAGCACGGATGGACAAACTGAAGCTTTCTTT,CASSTDGQTEAFF,.,few,TRBV5-1,TRBJ1-1
TGTGCCAGCAGCCAGTGGGGCACCCATAGCAATCAGCCCCAGCATTTT,CASSQWGTHSNQPQHF,.,few,TRBV7-2,TRBJ1-5
TGCGCCAGCAGCTTCATCACGGGGATGGCTGAAGCTTTCTTT,CASSFITGMAEAFF,.,few,TRBV5-1,TRBJ1-1
TGTGCCAGCAGTCAGGACAGGAGACTCTATGGCTACACCTTC,CASSQDRRLYGYTF,TRBD1,few,TRBV6-2/TRBV6-3,TRBJ1-2
TGTGCCAGCAGCTTAGACGGGAGTCACTATGGCTACACCTTC,CASSLDGSHYGYTF,.,many,TRBV7-9,TRBJ1-2
TGTGCCAGCAGCCAAGATAATTTCAACAGGGGCGTACGGAGCGAGCAGTACTTC,CASSQDNFNRGVRSEQYF,TRBD1,.,TRBV4-2,TRBJ2-7
TGTGCCAGCAGCTTAGTAGGTAGCGCGTTCGGGAGCTCCTACAATGAGCAGTTCTTC,CASSLVGSAFGSSYNEQFF,.,many,TRBV7-8,TRBJ2-1